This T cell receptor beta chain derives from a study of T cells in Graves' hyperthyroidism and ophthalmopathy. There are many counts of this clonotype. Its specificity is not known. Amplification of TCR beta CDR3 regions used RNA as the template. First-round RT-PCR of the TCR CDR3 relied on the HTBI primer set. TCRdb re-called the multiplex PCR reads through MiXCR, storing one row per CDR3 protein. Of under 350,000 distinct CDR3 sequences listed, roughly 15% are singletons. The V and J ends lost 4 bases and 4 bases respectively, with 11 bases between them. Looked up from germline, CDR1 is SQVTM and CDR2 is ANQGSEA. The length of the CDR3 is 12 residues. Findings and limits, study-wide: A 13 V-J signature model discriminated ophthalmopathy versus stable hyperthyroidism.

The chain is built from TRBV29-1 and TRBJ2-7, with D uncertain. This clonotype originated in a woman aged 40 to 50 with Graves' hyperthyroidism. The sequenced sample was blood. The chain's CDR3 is CSVGQLGYEQYF. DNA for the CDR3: TGCAGCGTTGGTCAGCTCGGATACGAGCAGTACTTC.